This passage covers 4 T cell receptor beta chains from one sample sequenced in a study of shared T cell receptors in the human thymus. Data came from immunoSEQ multiplex PCR; TCRdb stores just in-frame clones and leaves some out. The sample lists about 380,000 clones; approximately 95% were seen once. The sequencing sample was made of thymocytes. The receptors stem from a human donor.

The V and J genes are TRBV15 and TRBJ2-7; TRBD2 matches at 14 bases. The CDR3 is 16 residues long. The V gene's germline CDR1 is LNHNV and CDR2 YYDKDF (reference sequence). V was clipped by 1 base and J by 7 bases; unmatched bases: 6. The CDR3 protein is CATSRVTSGRAWEQYF. CDR3 nucleotides: TGTGCCACCAGCAGAGTGACTAGCGGGAGGGCTTGGGAGCAGTACTTC.

The chain's CDR3 is CASSPPKEPEKLFF. The DNA for the CDR3 is TGTGCCAGCAGTCCCCCGAAGGAGCCTGAAAAACTGTTTTTT. The chain combines TRBV27 with TRBJ1-4; D not certain. The CDR3 extends over 14 amino acids. Trimming shortened V by 5 bases and J by 7 bases, and 14 bases separated the two germline ends. Germline-derived CDR1 and CDR2 are MNHEY and SMNVEV (reference sequence).

V gene TRBV18 combines with J gene TRBJ2-3, with 9 nucleotides matching TRBD2. This CDR3 region has 17 residues. The ends lost 3 bases at V and 5 bases at J; junction bases unmatched: 12. The V gene's germline CDR1 is KGHSH and CDR2 LQKENI. CDR3 in DNA: TGTGCCAGCTCACCTCACGGTAGCGGGAGTAATCTAGATACGCAGTATTTT. This gives the protein CASSPHGSGSNLDTQYF. The full variable domain, rest sourced from reference TRBV18 and TRBJ2-3, is NAGVMQNPRHLVRRRGQEARLRCSPMKGHSHVYWYRQLPEEGLKFMVYLQKENIIDESGMPKERFSAEFPKEGPSILRIQQVVRGDSAAYFCASSPHGSGSNLDTQYFGPGTRLTVL.

The chain recombines TRBV21-1 with TRBJ1-5. TRBV21-1 is designated a pseudogene. The CDR3 loop spans 14 amino acids. CDR3 DNA sequence: TGTGCCAGCAGCGCACGGTTTAGCAATCAGCCCCAGCATTTT. This sequence encodes CASSARFSNQPQHF.